This T cell receptor (beta chain) was captured in a study of T-cell reconstitution after alpha-beta-depleted transplantation in children. The CDR3 is 15 residues long. V shed 4 bases and J shed 4 bases, with 16 bases lying between them. Germline V gene lookup returns CDR1 ENHRY and CDR2 SYGVKD. TCRbeta library preparation incorporated unique molecular identifiers. MiXCR was run by TCRdb on the PCR reads, yielding one entry per CDR3 protein. The table has hundreds of thousands of distinct CDR3 sequences, under 15% seen once. This clonotype was observed a handful of times. No antigen is known for it. Points from the study as a whole: Several hundred expanded graft clones reportedly gave rise to the alpha-beta T cells present about two months after transplant.

The J gene is TRBJ1-1, the V gene TRBV10-3, with D possibly TRBD1 on 6 matching bases. The input for sequencing was PBMCs, mostly from graft donor cells, taken 360 days after TCRalphabeta/CD19-depleted stem cell transplant. This clonotype originated in a male patient younger than 18 who had a stem cell transplant for acute myeloid leukemia, so the T cells may come from the graft donor. The CDR3 sequence is CAISGTGNAFTEAFF. The DNA for the CDR3 is TGTGCCATCAGTGGAACAGGGAATGCGTTCACTGAAGCTTTCTTT.